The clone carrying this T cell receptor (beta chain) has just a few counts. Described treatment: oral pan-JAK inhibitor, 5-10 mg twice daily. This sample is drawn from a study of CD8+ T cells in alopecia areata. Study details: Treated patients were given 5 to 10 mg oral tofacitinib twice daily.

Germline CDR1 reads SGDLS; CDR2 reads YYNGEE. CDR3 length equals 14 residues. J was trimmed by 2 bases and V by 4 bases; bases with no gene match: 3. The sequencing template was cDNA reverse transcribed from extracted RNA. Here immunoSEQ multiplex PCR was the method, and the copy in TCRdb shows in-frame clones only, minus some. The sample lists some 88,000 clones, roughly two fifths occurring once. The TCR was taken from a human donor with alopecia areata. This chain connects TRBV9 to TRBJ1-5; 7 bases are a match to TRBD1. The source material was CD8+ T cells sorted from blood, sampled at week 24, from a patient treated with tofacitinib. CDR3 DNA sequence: TGTGCCAGCAGCTTCGGACAGGGCAATCAGCCCCAGCATTTT. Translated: CASSFGQGNQPQHF.